Listed here is a single T cell receptor (beta chain). This clone's antigen is unknown. Base qualities are not at hand, and no much larger clone is one base apart. TCR beta CDR3 regions were sequenced from DNA using the immunoSEQ Assay. The paper's data handling went like this. T cell density was computed as TCR beta template counts normalized to usable DNA estimated by amplifying housekeeping genes. Richness was estimated with the preseqR package, extrapolating to 400,000 templates for PBMC samples and 120,000 templates for tissue samples. Clonality was taken to be one minus Pielou's evenness. Differential abundance testing on productive amino-acid clonotypes, with a minimum total count of 5 and an alpha of 0.1, was used to identify tissue-enriched TCRs. The Jaccard Index and the Morisita Overlap Index were used to quantify repertoire overlap between compartments. GLIPH clustered TCR beta CDR3s with public tetramer-defined viral CDR3s; viral motifs required at least three viral sequences plus V-gene enrichment. Sourced from immuneACCESS, this table was stored by TCRdb with only in-frame sequences that have V and J called. A share of the clones is absent; for the studies checked, an unresolved V gene accounts for under half, and the remainder has no known explanation. D and trimming were read from the DNA, whereas the V and J calls and clone size are those reported in that table. The table for this sample lists under 55,000 clones; 60% to 85% of them were counted only once. The leading ten clones occupy roughly 4% of the sample.

At diagnosis, tumor, uninvolved tumor-adjacent lung and peripheral blood were collected and then preserved as a mix of FFPE and fresh-frozen material. For TCR repertoire profiling, blood samples were analyzed as peripheral blood mononuclear cells. This record comes from a study of T cells in localized non-small cell lung cancer (dated by TCRdb to 2020 to 2021). Concerning the study at large: T cell repertoires of 200 to 300 early-stage NSCLC patients were analyzed, with tumors being compared against uninvolved tumor-adjacent lungs. The cohort comprised roughly 220 treatment-naïve NSCLC patients with resected, localized lung tumors. NSCLC patients had a mean age of approximately 66 years, and around 130 were male and about 98 female.

The CDR3 has 13 amino acids, counting the end cysteine and phenylalanine. The entry retains the CDR3 DNA only, 39 bases that are in frame from base 1. Relative to germline, V is 5 bases shorter and J is 7 bases shorter, with 15 bases between their ends. CDR1 is given as MNHEY and CDR2 as SVGAGI, both from the germline V gene. The investigation overall reported the following: Because the study design was exploratory, TCR variables were selected using unadjusted p-values without false-discovery rate correction. Because multi-region sequencing of the tumors was not done, intratumor heterogeneity could not be ruled out. Of the top 100 tumor clones, a median of roughly 56 were detected in paired uninvolved adjacent lung; around 27 were also among that lung's top 100. Uninvolved tumor-adjacent lung showed the highest T cell clonality, higher than tumor, which suggests more focused antigenic responses in the uninvolved tumor-adjacent lung. Higher blood T cell density associated with longer overall survival, while higher adjacent-lung clonality associated with shorter survival.

The sample here was PBMCs, taken before any cancer treatment. This chain is built from TRBV6-5 and TRBJ2-7, and TRBD2 may be the D gene, going by 6 matching bases. The receptor comes from a woman between 40 and 69 years old with stage II lung adenocarcinoma. The nucleotide sequence is TGTGCCAGCAGTACTGCCCTGGGGAGGGAGCAGTACTTC. Its protein is CASSTALGREQYF.